These 15 T cell receptor beta chains share one sample of origin, sequenced in a study of blood T cell repertoires in COVID-19. Sequencing used immunoSEQ multiplex PCR; TCRdb keeps in-frame clones, though not all of them. This table has 200,000 to 250,000 clones, more than 85% appearing once. Sequenced sample: PBMCs or T cells enriched from blood (not recorded which). These receptors originate from a woman aged 25 to 39 who had recovered from COVID-19.

This chain links TRBV9 with TRBJ2-1; TRBD2 matches 7 bases. Unmatched junction bases numbered 17, after V lost 6 bases and J lost 8 bases. The germline CDR1 and CDR2 sequences are SGDLS and YYNGEE. The CDR3 has 16 amino acids. The CDR3 DNA reads as TGTGCCAGCACCACGTGGGGGAGGGAGAGACCGGATGAGCAGTTCTTC. This translates into CASTTWGRERPDEQFF.

The V gene is TRBV2, the J gene TRBJ1-1; 11 nucleotides align to TRBD1. The V gene end was trimmed by 4 bases and the J gene end by 6 bases; junction bases not matched to a gene: 7. The germline CDR1 and CDR2 sequences are SNHLY and FYNNEI. This CDR3 is built from 15 residues. In DNA, the CDR3 is TGTGCCAGCAGTGCCATGGACAGGGGGCTCCCTGAAGCTTTCTTT. Residues: CASSAMDRGLPEAFF. The whole variable domain, filled in from reference TRBV2 and TRBJ1-1, reads EPEVTQTPSHQVTQMGQEVILRCVPISNHLYFYWYRQILGQKVEFLVSFYNNEISEKSEIFDDQFSVERPDGSNFTLKIRSTKLEDSAMYFCASSAMDRGLPEAFFGQGTRLTVV.

The rearrangement links TRBV27 to TRBJ2-7; TRBD2 matches 10 bases. V lost 5 bases to trimming and J lost 2 bases; unmatched junction nucleotides: 9. The CDR3 loop spans 16 amino acids. Germline loops: CDR1 MNHEY, CDR2 SMNVEV (reference sequence). CDR3 loop: CASSLYRTSGPYEQYF. Written as DNA, the CDR3 is TGTGCCAGCAGTCTATACCGGACTAGCGGCCCCTACGAGCAGTACTTC.

J is TRBJ2-1 and V is TRBV4-3; 11 bases agree with TRBD2. From germline, CDR1 is LGHNA and CDR2 YSLEER. With 2 bases clipped from V and 9 bases from J, the junction kept 9 bases outside the gene matches. This CDR3 is 16 amino acids long. The CDR3 reads CASSQSTSGSGVEQFF. DNA of the CDR3: TGCGCCAGCAGCCAATCAACTAGCGGGAGCGGTGTTGAGCAGTTCTTC.

The chain couples TRBV5-1 to TRBJ1-2, with 7 bases aligning to TRBD1. Trimming cost V 7 bases and J 2 bases; bases outside gene matches: 8. The CDR3 loop spans 14 amino acids. CDR1 is SGHRS, CDR2 YFSETQ, per germline. The CDR3 is CASWTGQANYGYTF. Here the CDR3 DNA reads TGCGCCAGCTGGACCGGACAGGCGAACTATGGCTACACCTTC. The complete variable domain, with remaining parts taken from reference TRBV5-1 and TRBJ1-2, reads KAGVTQTPRYLIKTRGQQVTLSCSPISGHRSVSWYQQTPGQGLQFLFEYFSETQRNKGNFPGRFSGRQFSNSRSEMNVSTLELGDSALYLCASWTGQANYGYTFGSGTRLTVV.

This clone was found once. The rearrangement links TRBV7-9 to TRBJ1-3, with D maybe TRBD1 (6 bases). The CDR3 consists of 18 residues. V gave up 5 bases and J gave up 2 bases, with 22 bases separating them. Germline V gene lookup returns CDR1 SEHNR and CDR2 FQNEAQ (reference sequence). The CDR3 DNA reads TGTGCCAGCAGCCGCTATTCAGGGGCCAGGTATACTGGAAACACCATATATTTT. It specifies CASSRYSGARYTGNTIYF.

The chain links TRBV29-1 to TRBJ1-1, with 10 bases identical to TRBD1. V gave up 4 bases and J gave up 0 bases; unmatched junction bases: 17. Germline V gene lookup returns CDR1 SQVTM and CDR2 ANQGSEA. The CDR3 is 19 amino acids. CDR3 coding DNA: TGCAGCGTTGGCGGATTTGTGAGGACAGGGGGGAATTTGAACACTGAAGCTTTCTTT. It encodes CSVGGFVRTGGNLNTEAFF.

The chain employs TRBV4-3 and TRBJ2-1; D is perhaps TRBD2 (5 bases). CDR1 and CDR2 (germline): LGHNA, YSLEER. Trimming took off 6 bases at V and 9 bases at J, with 21 bases between the two ends. CDR3 length equals 15 residues. The CDR3 bases are TGCGCCAGCAGTCCATCGCTCCTGGGAGCTGCTGAGCAGTTCTTC. Protein sequence: CASSPSLLGAAEQFF.

The V gene is TRBV28, the J gene TRBJ2-1, with 12 bases matching TRBD2. Germline CDR1 MDHEN, CDR2 SYDVKM. The CDR3 extends over 15 amino acids. The trim removed 7 bases at V and 6 bases at J, leaving 7 bases unmatched. The CDR3 spells CASNPTSGSVNEQFF. The CDR3 coding sequence is TGTGCCAGCAACCCGACTAGCGGGAGTGTCAATGAGCAGTTCTTC.

The chain joins TRBV27 to TRBJ2-1; no definite D call. Germline values: CDR1 MNHEY, CDR2 SMNVEV (reference sequence). The V end lost 5 bases, the J end lost 4 bases, and 27 bases lay between the germline ends. CDR3 size: 19 residues. Here the CDR3 DNA reads TGTGCCAGCAGTCACGAACCGCCCTATGACCGCCGAGGTTACAATGAGCAGTTCTTC. It encodes CASSHEPPYDRRGYNEQFF.

The DNA for the CDR3 is TGTGCCAGCAGCCCCCCTGGGGCGTTAGCGGCGAGCACAGATACGCAGTATTTT. Encoded protein: CASSPPGALAASTDTQYF. The gene calls are TRBV27 and TRBJ2-3; D is possibly TRBD2 (6 bases). Per germline, CDR1 MNHEY and CDR2 SMNVEV (reference sequence). Trimming shortened V by 6 bases and J by 0 bases, and 22 bases separated the two germline ends. The CDR3 sequence is 18 residues long.

V gene TRBV4-2 combines with J gene TRBJ2-5; 8 bases match TRBD2. CDR1 LGHNA and CDR2 YNFKEQ come from the germline V gene. V dropped 1 base and J dropped 5; count of bases not matched to a gene: 9. The CDR3 contains 16 residues. CDR3 amino acids: CASSQGGLEGGETQYF. The CDR3 nucleotides are TGTGCCAGCAGCCAAGGGGGACTAGAGGGTGGCGAGACCCAGTACTTC.

The chain couples TRBV7-3 to TRBJ1-2; D might be TRBD1 (5 bases). V was cut by 5 bases and J by 2 bases, with 15 bases left in between. The CDR3 covers 15 residues. Germline CDR1 SGHTA, CDR2 FQGTGA. CDR3 sequence reads: CASSPDGALNYGYTF. In DNA form, the CDR3 reads TGTGCCAGCAGCCCCGATGGGGCCCTAAACTATGGCTACACCTTC.

This clone was seen only a few times. The genes are TRBV18 and TRBJ1-3, with no clear D. Trimming cost V 3 bases and J 3 bases, with 6 bases left between them. Germline assignment: CDR1 KGHSH and CDR2 LQKENI. CDR3 size: 13 residues. The CDR3, as DNA: TGTGCCAGCTCACCCCCCAATGGAAACACCATATATTTT. Translation gives CASSPPNGNTIYF.

The CDR3 region has the DNA TGTGCCAGCAGCTTTATTAGCGGGCCCCCCTACAATGAGCAGTTCTTC. Its protein product is CASSFISGPPYNEQFF. The genes are TRBV7-2 and TRBJ2-1, with 7 bases identical to TRBD2. The ends lost 3 bases at V and 2 bases at J; junction bases unmatched: 7. The germline V gene encodes CDR1 SGHTA and CDR2 FQGNSA. The CDR3 is 16 residues long.